Below are 28 T cell receptor beta chains sequenced from a single sample in a study of neoadjuvant anti-PD-1 for oral cavity cancer. TCRdb keeps only in-frame clones here, not all; method: immunoSEQ multiplex PCR. The profile shows around 15,000 clones, around two thirds of them singletons. The sample was PBMCs, taken before nivolumab (anti-PD-1) treatment. These receptors were collected from a person aged 35-80 years with oral cavity squamous cell carcinoma.

The table lists this clone with a few counts. The chain has TRBV5-1 and TRBJ2-7; tentatively, D is TRBD1 or TRBD2 (6 bases each). In germline, CDR1 is SGHRS, CDR2 YFSETQ. The CDR3 is 13 amino acids. The V end was cut by 7 bases, the J end by 6 bases, with 17 bases between. CDR3 region: CASRKGEVGEQYF. In DNA, the CDR3 is TGCGCCAGCCGAAAGGGGGAGGTGGGCGAGCAGTACTTC. Looking up the rest from reference TRBV5-1 and TRBJ2-7 gives the full variable domain: KAGVTQTPRYLIKTRGQQVTLSCSPISGHRSVSWYQQTPGQGLQFLFEYFSETQRNKGNFPGRFSGRQFSNSRSEMNVSTLELGDSALYLCASRKGEVGEQYFGPGTRLTVT.

V gene TRBV30 combines with J gene TRBJ1-2; D may be TRBD1 (6 bases). The CDR3 contains 14 residues. Trimming shortened V by 0 bases and J by 6 bases, and 14 bases separated the two germline ends. Germline CDR1 is GTSNPN and CDR2 is SVGIG (reference sequence). CDR3 protein: CAWSVRDNYNGYTF. CDR3 bases: TGTGCCTGGAGTGTAAGGGACAATTATAATGGCTACACCTTC.

V is TRBV9 and J is TRBJ2-3; TRBD1 might be the D (6 bases). The CDR3 loop spans 17 amino acids. Trimming took off 0 bases at V and 0 bases at J, with 14 bases between the two ends. Germline V lookup: CDR1 SGDLS, CDR2 YYNGEE. CDR3 in DNA: TGTGCCAGCAGCGTAGGTTCCGGACAGCTTAGCACAGATACGCAGTATTTT. It codes for CASSVGSGQLSTDTQYF.

The CDR3 coding sequence is TGTGCCATCAGTGGGGGCCGCCGGGGTTCGGACAATGAGCAGTTCTTC. Translated: CAISGGRRGSDNEQFF. The chain has TRBV10-3 and TRBJ2-1, with D possibly being TRBD1 or TRBD2 (5 bases each). CDR3 length equals 16 residues. The V end lost 4 bases, the J end lost 5 bases, and 18 bases lay between the germline ends. Looked up from germline, CDR1 is ENHRY and CDR2 is SYGVKD.

The chain combines TRBV10-3 with TRBJ2-5; 8 nucleotides align to TRBD2. The CDR3 covers 11 residues. Per germline, CDR1 ENHRY and CDR2 SYGVKD. The V and J ends lost 8 bases and 5 bases, in that order; junction bases with no gene match: 1. The CDR3 nucleotides are TGTGCCATCGGACTAGCCGAGACCCAGTACTTC. Encoded protein: CAIGLAETQYF.

V gene TRBV7-6 combines with J gene TRBJ2-1; 14 bases match TRBD2. V gave up 1 base and J gave up 1 base; unmatched junction bases: 6. CDR1 is SGHVS and CDR2 is FNYEAQ in the germline V gene. CDR3 length: 19 residues. CDR3 coding DNA: TGTGCCAGCAGCTTAGAGACGGGACTAGCGGGAGTATCCTACAATGAGCAGTTCTTC. Translation: CASSLETGLAGVSYNEQFF. Full variable domain (outside the CDR3, taken from reference TRBV7-6 and TRBJ2-1): GAGVSQSPRYKVTKRGQDVALRCDPISGHVSLYWYRQALGQGPEFLTYFNYEAQQDKSGLPNDRFSAERPEGSISTLTIQRTEQRDSAMYRCASSLETGLAGVSYNEQFFGPGTRLTVL.

The J gene is TRBJ2-5, the V gene TRBV7-6; D gene uncertain. V was clipped by 3 bases and J by 4 bases, with 3 bases between them. Germline assignment: CDR1 SGHVS and CDR2 FNYEAQ. This CDR3 is built from 11 residues. This CDR3 reads CASSFGETQYF. The CDR3 DNA reads TGTGCCAGCAGCTTCGGAGAGACCCAGTACTTC.

This chain connects TRBV7-3 to TRBJ2-7, with TRBD2 matching over 13 bases. This CDR3 has 20 residues. V lost 0 bases to trimming and J lost 0 bases; unmatched junction nucleotides: 11. Germline CDR1 is SGHTA and CDR2 is FQGTGA. The CDR3 region is CASSLTIRLAGGVPSYEQYF. The CDR3 nucleotides read TGTGCCAGCAGCTTAACAATTAGACTAGCGGGAGGAGTCCCCTCCTACGAGCAGTACTTC.

DNA for the CDR3: TGCGCCAGCAGTGAGCGAACTAGCGGGACGGATACGCAGTATTTT. Amino acid sequence: CASSERTSGTDTQYF. The rearrangement links TRBV10-1 to TRBJ2-3, with 10 bases identical to TRBD2. The length of the CDR3 is 15 residues. V lost 2 bases, J lost 6 bases, and 5 bases stayed unmatched. From germline, CDR1 is WNHNN and CDR2 SYGVQD (reference sequence).

The rearrangement links TRBV5-1 to TRBJ2-5, with D perhaps TRBD1 (6 bases). This CDR3 spans 15 amino acids. CDR1 and CDR2 from the germline V gene are SGHRS and YFSETQ. V gave up 7 bases and J gave up 4 bases, with 20 bases separating them. The CDR3 protein is CASATEGVFGETQYF. The CDR3, as DNA: TGCGCCAGCGCGACCGAGGGGGTTTTTGGAGAGACCCAGTACTTC.

The gene calls are TRBV5-5 and TRBJ2-7, with D tentatively TRBD2 (5 bases). The CDR3 is made up of 15 amino acids. Germline V gene sequence: CDR1 SGHKS, CDR2 YYEKEE (reference sequence). V gave up 4 bases and J gave up 0 bases, with 14 bases separating them. This CDR3 reads CASSVTVRDSYEQYF. CDR3 DNA sequence: TGTGCCAGCAGCGTAACAGTGAGGGACTCCTACGAGCAGTACTTC.

The CDR3 DNA sequence: TGCAGCGTTAGGATTATGGGGGAGCAGTACTTC. Its protein is CSVRIMGEQYF. V gene TRBV29-1 combines with J gene TRBJ2-7; no clear D. CDR1 and CDR2 (germline): SQVTM, ANQGSEA. The CDR3 is made up of 11 amino acids. Trimming stripped 5 bases from V and 7 bases from J, with 12 bases between.

With regard to this clone: One end of the junction does not line up with germline, which may come from a read error. This chain joins TRBV7-7 and TRBJ2-7, with TRBD2 identical over 12 bases. Looked up from germline, CDR1 is SSHAT and CDR2 is FNYEAQ (reference sequence). CDR3 size: 16 residues. CDR3 in amino acids: CASSLRTSGNSYEQYF. The CDR3 nucleotides are TGTGCTAGCAGCTTAAGGACTAGCGGGAACTCCTACGAGCAGTACTTC.

This clone is a singleton in its sample. V and J are TRBV2 and TRBJ2-1; D is undetermined. The length of the CDR3 is 10 residues. Trimming took 5 bases from V and 7 from J, leaving 3 bases between them. Germline V gene data show CDR1 as SNHLY and CDR2 as FYNNEI. CDR3 loop: CASSLNEQFF. In DNA form, the CDR3 reads TGTGCCAGCAGTCTAAATGAGCAGTTCTTC.

This clone was seen only a few times. The genes are TRBV13 and TRBJ1-2; maybe TRBD1 (5 bases). The CDR3 sequence is 13 residues long. V lost 5 bases, J lost 3 bases, and 10 bases lay in between. CDR1 and CDR2 from the germline V gene are PRHDT and FYEKMQ (reference sequence). CDR3 sequence (DNA): TGTGCCAGCAGCCTTCGGGGGGACTATGGCTACACCTTC. Translating it yields CASSLRGDYGYTF.

V usage is TRBV19 and J usage is TRBJ1-3, with a tentative D call TRBD1 (5 bases). There are 14 residues in the CDR3. V gave up 9 bases and J gave up 0 bases, with 12 bases separating them. The germline CDR1 and CDR2 sequences are LNHDA and SQIVND (reference sequence). The CDR3 nucleotides read TGTGCCAGCTCGGGACGGGACTCTGGAAACACCATATATTTT. Protein product: CASSGRDSGNTIYF.

This chain joins TRBV11-1 and TRBJ2-7; D gene unclear. Germline CDR1 and CDR2: SGHAT and FQDESV (reference sequence). Trimming cost V 0 bases and J 1 base, with 7 bases left between them. This CDR3 has 14 amino acids. The CDR3 coding sequence is TGTGCCAGCAGCTTAGCGGGGATTTCCTACGAGCAGTACTTC. Translation: CASSLAGISYEQYF.

The rearrangement uses TRBV7-3 and TRBJ2-1; D is perhaps TRBD2 (5 bases). The V end lost 4 bases, the J end lost 8 bases, and 12 bases lay between the germline ends. This CDR3 has 13 residues. CDR1 and CDR2 from the germline V gene are SGHTA and FQGTGA. Written as DNA, the CDR3 is TGTGCCAGCAGCTCGGGTCACGGGGATGAGCAGTTCTTC. Its protein is CASSSGHGDEQFF. The complete variable domain, with remaining parts taken from reference TRBV7-3 and TRBJ2-1, reads GAGVSQTPSNKVTEKGKYVELRCDPISGHTALYWYRQSLGQGPEFLIYFQGTGAADDSGLPNDRFFAVRPEGSVSTLKIQRTERGDSAVYLCASSSGHGDEQFFGPGTRLTVL.

This clone was recorded once. This chain links TRBV27 with TRBJ2-3; TRBD2 is a possible D gene (6 bases). The CDR3 has 17 amino acids. Trimming took off 5 bases at V and 0 bases at J, with 18 bases between the two ends. In germline, CDR1 is MNHEY, CDR2 SMNVEV (reference sequence). DNA of the CDR3: TGTGCCAGCAGTACCCAAGGCGGGACCTATAGCACAGATACGCAGTATTTT. Its protein is CASSTQGGTYSTDTQYF.

This chain uses TRBV21-1 with TRBJ2-7. TRBV21-1 is recorded as a pseudogene. This CDR3 is 15 amino acids long. The CDR3, as DNA: TGTGCCAGCAGCAACCCCGGTTTGGACCGCTGTGGGCAGTACTTC. Translated: CASSNPGLDRCGQYF.

This rearrangement joins TRBV19 to TRBJ2-1, with 8 bases lining up with TRBD1. Germline assignment: CDR1 LNHDA and CDR2 SQIVND (reference sequence). J gave up 5 bases and V 3 bases, and 6 bases lay outside the gene matches. The CDR3 spans 15 residues. The CDR3 DNA reads as TGTGCCAGTAGTATTTCGGGACAGGAGCACAATGAGCAGTTCTTC. Translating it yields CASSISGQEHNEQFF.

The genes are TRBV9 and TRBJ2-7; no firm D call. V was cut by 0 bases and J by 4 bases, with 8 bases left in between. This CDR3 has 13 amino acids. Germline CDR1 is SGDLS and CDR2 is YYNGEE. Here the CDR3 DNA reads TGTGCCAGCAGCGTAGACTCTGGGTACGAGCAGTACTTC. It translates to CASSVDSGYEQYF.

The chain has TRBV5-4 and TRBJ2-3; no clear D. Germline assignment: CDR1 SGHNT and CDR2 YYREEE (reference sequence). Trimming took 0 bases from V and 3 from J, leaving 20 bases between them. This CDR3 is built from 18 residues. This CDR3 is CASSLGPEVGLRTDTQYF. Written as DNA, the CDR3 is TGTGCCAGCAGCTTGGGACCTGAGGTGGGATTAAGGACAGATACGCAGTATTTT.

The V call is TRBV19, the J call TRBJ2-5; D is unclear. Germline V gene data show CDR1 as LNHDA and CDR2 as SQIVND (reference sequence). V was shortened by 3 bases and J by 1 base, with 15 bases between the two germline ends. The CDR3 is made up of 16 amino acids. The DNA for the CDR3 is TGTGCCAGTAGTATCCCATCCGAGGTCGGCCAAGAGACCCAGTACTTC. Translating gives CASSIPSEVGQETQYF.

The V call is TRBV7-9, the J call TRBJ2-3; D possibly corresponds to TRBD1 (6 bases). The V gene lost 5 bases and the J gene lost 1 base, with 13 bases spanning the gap. Germline V CDR1 and CDR2: SEHNR, FQNEAQ (reference sequence). The CDR3 length is 15 residues. The CDR3 spells CASSTTGQGTDTQYF. The DNA for the CDR3 is TGTGCCAGCAGCACCACAGGGCAGGGCACAGATACGCAGTATTTT. Complete variable domain (other parts from reference TRBV7-9 and TRBJ2-3): DTGVSQNPRHKITKRGQNVTFRCDPISEHNRLYWYRQTLGQGPEFLTYFQNEAQLEKSRLLSDRFSAERPKGSFSTLEIQRTEQGDSAMYLCASSTTGQGTDTQYFGPGTRLTVL.

The rearrangement joins TRBV6-5 to TRBJ2-1; D call uncertain. The V and J ends lost 5 bases and 15 bases respectively, with 14 bases between them. Germline CDR1 and CDR2: MNHEY and SVGAGI. This CDR3 region has 11 residues. Here the CDR3 DNA reads TGTGCCAGCAGTCTCCGGGCCGGATTGTTCTTC. This translates into CASSLRAGLFF.

The V and J genes are TRBV19 and TRBJ1-1; D gene ambiguous. V gave up 7 bases and J gave up 1 base, with 13 bases separating them. The germline CDR1 and CDR2 sequences are LNHDA and SQIVND (reference sequence). This CDR3 is built from 14 residues. The CDR3 loop is CASIAGRKNTEAFF. The CDR3 nucleotides are TGTGCCAGTATCGCCGGGAGAAAGAACACTGAAGCTTTCTTT.

This rearrangement joins TRBV2 to TRBJ2-1; D is perhaps TRBD2 (8 bases). The CDR3 is made up of 18 amino acids. Deletions cut 7 bases from V and 6 bases from J, with 28 bases between. The germline gives CDR1 SNHLY, CDR2 FYNNEI. CDR3 amino acids: CASNPRGLAGLGSNEQFF. The CDR3 bases are TGTGCCAGCAATCCGAGGGGGCTAGCGGGCCTTGGCAGCAATGAGCAGTTCTTC.